A single sample is the source of the 24 T cell receptor beta chains below, sequenced in a study of CD8+CD57+ T cells in acquired aplastic anemia. Using genomic DNA as the template, TCR beta VDJ and CDR3 profiling was carried out. TCRdb used MiXCR to reprocess the reads, holding one entry per CDR3 protein. The table records some 47,000 distinct CDR3 sequences, around two thirds of them present only once. The sample comprised sorted CD4+, CD8+, or CD8+CD57+ T cells (not recorded which) from PBMCs. All receptors come from a human donor in good health, serving as a control.

The J gene is TRBJ2-7, the V gene TRBV24-1, with TRBD2 matching over 7 bases. The germline V gene encodes CDR1 KGHDR and CDR2 SFDVKD. The CDR3 runs 15 residues. J lost 0 bases, V lost 1 base, and 2 bases had no gene match. This CDR3 reads CATSDLRGSSYEQYF. CDR3 DNA: TGTGCCACCAGTGATTTACGCGGGAGCTCCTACGAGCAGTACTTC.

V and J are TRBV7-3 and TRBJ1-2; TRBD1 agrees at 9 bases. Per the germline V gene, CDR1 is SGHTA and CDR2 is FQGTGA. There are 18 residues in the CDR3. V shed 5 bases and J 3 bases; nucleotides not matched to a gene: 16. The CDR3: CASSLAGQGRPRHYGYTF. CDR3 sequence (DNA): TGTGCCAGCAGCCTGGCAGGACAGGGGAGACCAAGGCACTATGGCTACACCTTC.

Ten or more counts support this clonotype. The V and J genes are TRBV5-1 and TRBJ2-1, with 10 bases lining up with TRBD2. This CDR3 has 15 residues. V dropped 4 bases and J dropped 4; count of bases not matched to a gene: 5. The germline CDR1 and CDR2 sequences are SGHRS and YFSETQ. CDR3 bases: TGCGCCAGCAGCGTCACTAGCGGGGATTACAATGAGCAGTTCTTC. It is translated as CASSVTSGDYNEQFF.

The chain joins TRBV7-8 to TRBJ2-7, with 11 positions matching TRBD2. V was clipped by 0 bases and J by 6 bases; unmatched bases: 1. CDR1 and CDR2 from the germline V gene are SGHVS and FQNEAQ. This CDR3 has 14 residues. The CDR3 loop reads CASSLATSGSEQYF. CDR3 nucleotides: TGTGCCAGCAGCTTAGCTACTAGCGGGAGCGAGCAGTACTTC.

There are many counts of this clonotype. In nucleotides, the CDR3 is TGTGCCAGCAGTTCGATTTCCGGGACTACAAATGAGCAGTTCTTC. It codes for CASSSISGTTNEQFF. The rearrangement joins TRBV6-5 to TRBJ2-1; 7 bases align to TRBD2. The CDR3 is 15 amino acids. Losses at the gene ends were 4 bases for V and 7 bases for J; bases not matched to a gene: 10. The V gene's germline CDR1 is MNHEY and CDR2 SVGAGI.

This clonotype occurred many times. The chain combines TRBV16 with TRBJ1-4; TRBD1 aligns across 8 bases. V dropped 1 base and J dropped 5; count of bases not matched to a gene: 3. Germline assignment: CDR1 KGHSY and CDR2 FQNENV. CDR3 length: 15 amino acids. In DNA form, the CDR3 reads TGTGCCAGCAGCCAATTTGGACAGGGAAATGAAAAACTGTTTTTT. Protein product: CASSQFGQGNEKLFF.

Points on this clonotype: A clone one base away is much larger, so this may be a read error. The chain couples TRBV3-1 to TRBJ1-6, with a possible D match to TRBD1 (6 bases). CDR1 LGHDT and CDR2 YNNKEL come from the germline V gene (reference sequence). This CDR3 has 16 amino acids. CDR3 nucleotides: TGTGCCAGCAGCCCCTCCGGGGGCCCTTATAATTCACCCCTCCGCTTT. Translating it yields CASSPSGGPYNSPLRF.

This rearrangement joins TRBV25-1 to TRBJ1-6; perhaps TRBD1 as D (5 bases). The CDR3 runs to 15 residues. Germline V gene data show CDR1 as MGHDK and CDR2 as SYGVNS. The germline V and J ends were trimmed by 2 bases and 10 bases, with 15 bases remaining between them. This CDR3 is CASSEPTGGASPLHF. CDR3 bases: TGTGCCAGCAGTGAACCGACGGGGGGAGCGTCACCCCTCCACTTT.

This clonotype has just a few counts. The V gene is TRBV19, the J gene TRBJ1-5, with D maybe TRBD1 (5 bases). V lost 2 bases, J lost 4 bases, and 12 bases lay in between. Germline values: CDR1 LNHDA, CDR2 SQIVND (reference sequence). This CDR3 spans 15 amino acids. CDR3 nucleotide sequence: TGTGCCAGTAGTATAACCAGGTCAGGGAATCAGCCCCAGCATTTT. Amino acid sequence: CASSITRSGNQPQHF.

This clonotype was detected once. This chain links TRBV19 with TRBJ1-2; D not certain. There are 14 residues in the CDR3. The germline gives CDR1 LNHDA, CDR2 SQIVND (reference sequence). Trimming shortened V by 3 bases and J by 3 bases, and 11 bases separated the two germline ends. The CDR3 bases are TGTGCCAGTAGTATCGGGAGCTTGGACTATGGCTACACCTTC. It codes for CASSIGSLDYGYTF.

This clonotype was picked up one time. This sequence joins TRBV29-1 and TRBJ2-1; D may correspond to TRBD1 or TRBD2 (5 bases each). The germline V and J ends were trimmed by 1 base and 10 bases, with 5 bases remaining between them. The germline gives CDR1 SQVTM, CDR2 ANQGSEA. The CDR3 runs to 10 residues. The CDR3: CSVEGGEQFF. The CDR3 DNA is TGCAGCGTTGAAGGGGGGGAGCAGTTCTTC.

The V call is TRBV25-1, the J call TRBJ1-6; 7 bases fit TRBD1. The CDR3 runs to 15 residues. Germline CDR1 MGHDK, CDR2 SYGVNS. With 6 bases clipped from V and 9 bases from J, the junction kept 11 bases outside the gene matches. CDR3 in DNA: TGTGCCAGCAGCGTAGAGGGGGCATTGCGTTCACCCCTCCACTTT. Translated, it gives CASSVEGALRSPLHF.

A remark on this clonotype: One end of the junction is discordant with germline, which a read error may explain. The chain has TRBV7-6 and TRBJ2-3; 8 nucleotides match TRBD2. Germline V gene lookup returns CDR1 SGHVS and CDR2 FNYEAQ. This CDR3 contains 13 residues. CDR3 residues: CTSGFSGSDTQYF. CDR3 nucleotide sequence: TGTACCAGCGGCTTCAGCGGGAGTGATACGCAGTATTTT. Supplemented by reference TRBV7-6 and TRBJ2-3, the full variable domain reads GAGVSQSPRYKVTKRGQDVALRCDPISGHVSLYWYRQALGQGPEFLTYFNYEAQQDKSGLPNDRFSAERPEGSISTLTIQRTEQRDSAMYRCTSGFSGSDTQYFGPGTRLTVL.

DNA for the CDR3: TGTGCCATCAGTGAAAGGGGTAGACTAGCTGCTGGAGAGACCCAGTACTTC. This gives the protein CAISERGRLAAGETQYF. The V call is TRBV10-3, the J call TRBJ2-5; 7 nucleotides match TRBD2. The germline gives CDR1 ENHRY, CDR2 SYGVKD. Germline trimming cut 3 bases from V and 4 bases from J; bases unmatched to any gene: 14. This CDR3 contains 17 residues.

This chain links TRBV9 with TRBJ2-7, with 12 bases matching TRBD2. In germline, CDR1 is SGDLS, CDR2 YYNGEE. The CDR3 runs 14 residues. V shed 4 bases, J shed 3 bases, and the junction held 2 bases outside the gene matches. This CDR3 reads CASSPTSGGYEQYF. In nucleotides, the CDR3 is TGTGCCAGCAGCCCGACTAGCGGGGGCTACGAGCAGTACTTC. The full variable domain, rest sourced from reference TRBV9 and TRBJ2-7, is DSGVTQTPKHLITATGQRVTLRCSPRSGDLSVYWYQQSLDQGLQFLIQYYNGEERAKGNILERFSAQQFPDLHSELNLSSLELGDSALYFCASSPTSGGYEQYFGPGTRLTVT.

The chain links TRBV7-9 to TRBJ2-7; 7 bases map to TRBD2. V dropped 6 bases and J dropped 0; count of bases not matched to a gene: 8. The germline CDR1 and CDR2 sequences are SEHNR and FQNEAQ (reference sequence). The CDR3 covers 15 residues. CDR3 amino acids: CASRGEGMSSYEQYF. DNA of the CDR3: TGTGCCAGCAGGGGGGAGGGGATGAGCTCCTACGAGCAGTACTTC.

The chain carries TRBV9 and TRBJ2-3, with 9 bases matching TRBD1. This CDR3 comprises 18 residues. Germline loops: CDR1 SGDLS, CDR2 YYNGEE. J gave up 3 bases and V 0 bases, and 11 bases lay outside the gene matches. CDR3 residues: CASSVDTGGNLETDTQYF. In DNA, the CDR3 is TGTGCCAGCAGCGTAGACACAGGGGGCAATTTGGAAACAGATACGCAGTATTTT.

This clonotype has only a few counts. The CDR3, as DNA: TGCGCCAGCAGACCCGGGACAGCCTATGGCTACACCTTC. This translates into CASRPGTAYGYTF. The chain links TRBV10-2 to TRBJ1-2; 7 nucleotides line up with TRBD1. After removal of 6 bases from V and 4 bases from J, the junction contained 5 bases not matched to a gene. CDR1 and CDR2 from the germline V gene are WSHSY and SAAADI. This CDR3 is 13 amino acids long.

This rearrangement joins TRBV9 to TRBJ2-7; no definite D call. Trimming pared 0 bases from V and 0 bases from J, leaving 7 bases between. CDR1 is SGDLS, CDR2 YYNGEE, per germline. CDR3 length: 14 residues. CDR3 bases: TGTGCCAGCAGCGTAGATTACTCCTCCTACGAGCAGTACTTC. It translates to CASSVDYSSYEQYF.

This clonotype was counted a few times. The chain carries TRBV20-1 and TRBJ1-1; D call uncertain. This CDR3 comprises 13 residues. V lost 3 bases to trimming and J lost 2 bases, with 10 bases between them. CDR1 is DFQATT and CDR2 is SNEGSKA in the germline V gene (reference sequence). CDR3 residues: CSASDWGNTEAFF. CDR3 sequence (DNA): TGCAGTGCTAGCGACTGGGGAAACACTGAAGCTTTCTTT.

In its sample, this clonotype ranks as medium-sized. J is TRBJ1-1 and V is TRBV11-2; D not certain. V lost 6 bases, J lost 7 bases, and 15 bases lay in between. Germline CDR1 is SGHAT and CDR2 is FQNNGV. CDR3 length: 13 amino acids. The CDR3 bases are TGTGCCAGCAGACGGTTGACGGCGGGTGAAGCTTTCTTT. Translating it yields CASRRLTAGEAFF.

The chain links TRBV20-1 to TRBJ1-4; D call uncertain. The CDR3 has 14 amino acids. With 0 bases removed from V and 0 bases from J, the gap between germline ends came to 5 bases. Germline CDR1 is DFQATT and CDR2 is SNEGSKA (reference sequence). The CDR3 loop is CSARDSSTNEKLFF. DNA for the CDR3: TGCAGTGCTAGAGATAGTTCAACTAATGAAAAACTGTTTTTT.

The V and J genes are TRBV12-3 or TRBV12-4 and TRBJ1-2, with 9 bases fitting TRBD1. V lost 6 bases, J lost 6 bases, and 17 bases stayed unmatched. The CDR3 covers 17 residues. The CDR3 region is CASSLRLLTGGSNGYTF. CDR3 sequence (DNA): TGTGCCAGCAGCCTCCGCCTCTTGACAGGGGGAAGCAATGGCTACACCTTC.

The chain couples TRBV2 to TRBJ2-5, with 9 positions matching TRBD1. Germline lookup yields CDR1 SNHLY and CDR2 FYNNEI. The CDR3 sequence is 13 residues long. V trimming: 8 bases; J trimming: 3 bases; junction bases outside the gene matches: 4. CDR3 nucleotide sequence: TGTGCCAGCTCCAGGGACAGGGAAGAGACCCAGTACTTC. This gives the protein CASSRDREETQYF.